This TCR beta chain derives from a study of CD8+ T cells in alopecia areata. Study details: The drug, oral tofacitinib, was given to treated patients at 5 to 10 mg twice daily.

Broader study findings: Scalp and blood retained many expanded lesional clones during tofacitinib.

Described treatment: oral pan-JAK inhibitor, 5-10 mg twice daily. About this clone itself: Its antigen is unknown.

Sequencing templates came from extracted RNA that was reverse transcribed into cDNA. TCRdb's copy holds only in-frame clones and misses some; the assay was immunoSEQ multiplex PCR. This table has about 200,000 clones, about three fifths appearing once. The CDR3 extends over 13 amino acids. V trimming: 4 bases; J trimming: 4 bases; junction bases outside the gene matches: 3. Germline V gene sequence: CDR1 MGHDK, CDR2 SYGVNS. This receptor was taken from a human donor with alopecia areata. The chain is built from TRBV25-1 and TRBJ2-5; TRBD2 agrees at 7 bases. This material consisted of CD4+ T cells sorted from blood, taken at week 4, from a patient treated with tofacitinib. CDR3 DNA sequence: TGTGCCAGCAGTGGGACTAGAGCAGAGACCCAGTACTTC. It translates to CASSGTRAETQYF.